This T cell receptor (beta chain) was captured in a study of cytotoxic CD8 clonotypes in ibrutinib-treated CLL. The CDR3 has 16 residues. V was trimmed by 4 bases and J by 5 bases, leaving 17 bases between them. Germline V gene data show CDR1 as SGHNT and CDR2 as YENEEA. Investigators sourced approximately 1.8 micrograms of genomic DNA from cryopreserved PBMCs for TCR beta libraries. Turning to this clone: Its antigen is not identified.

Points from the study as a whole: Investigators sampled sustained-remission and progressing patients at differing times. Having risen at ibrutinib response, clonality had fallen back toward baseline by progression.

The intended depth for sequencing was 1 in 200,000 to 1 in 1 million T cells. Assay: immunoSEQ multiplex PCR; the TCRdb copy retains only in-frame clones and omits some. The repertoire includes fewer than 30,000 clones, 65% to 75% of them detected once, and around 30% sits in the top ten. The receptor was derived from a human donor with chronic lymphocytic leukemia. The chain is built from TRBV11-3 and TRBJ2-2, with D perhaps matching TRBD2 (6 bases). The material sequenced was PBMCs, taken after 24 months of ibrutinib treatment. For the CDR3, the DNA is TGTGCCAGCAGCTATCAGGGAGTAGGGAGGACCGGGGAGCTGTTTTTT. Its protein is CASSYQGVGRTGELFF.